This T cell receptor beta chain came from a study of CD8 T cells in Susac syndrome. Background on the study: When blood was drawn, patients with Susac syndrome were on intravenous immunoglobulin alone, on corticosteroids, or therapy-naive.

Germline V gene lookup returns CDR1 LGHNT and CDR2 FRNRAP. This CDR3 contains 12 residues. Trimming took 6 bases from V and 10 from J, leaving 10 bases between them. It was negative isolation that provided the CD8+ and CD4+ T cells, whereas TEMRA cells were enriched by FACS. When the RNA was reverse transcribed, random hexamers were used with an input of roughly 0.5 to 1 ug. Multiplex immunoSEQ PCR targeted 54 Vbeta and 13 Jbeta TCR beta segments. TCRdb fed the immunoSEQ multiplex PCR reads into MiXCR, producing one record per CDR3 protein. The top ten hold about 0.09% of the sample, which has under 200,000 distinct CDR3 sequences, around nine tenths seen once. In its sample, this clonotype was seen once.

The origin of this receptor is a human donor with Susac syndrome. V is TRBV12-5 and J is TRBJ1-6; D is unresolved. Sample: CD4+ T cells from PBMCs. The CDR3 reads CASGPGGSPLHF. The CDR3 bases are TGTGCTAGTGGCCCGGGCGGCTCACCCCTCCACTTT.